These 7 T cell receptor beta chains share one sample of origin, sequenced in a study of blood T cell repertoires in COVID-19. Some clones are missing from TCRdb's copy, which holds only in-frame ones; the method was immunoSEQ multiplex PCR. This repertoire shows approximately 150,000 clones, around 90% found once; its top ten account for around 5%. The sample consisted of peripheral blood. These receptor sequences come from a young man with COVID-19, enrolled during active disease.

The chain links TRBV27 to TRBJ2-3, with 7 bases matching TRBD1. There are 14 residues in the CDR3. The germline CDR1 and CDR2 sequences are MNHEY and SMNVEV (reference sequence). Trimming removed 5 bases from V and 4 bases from J; junction bases left unmatched: 6. The chain's CDR3 is CASSLGGWADTQYF. The CDR3 nucleotides read TGTGCCAGCAGTCTAGGGGGCTGGGCAGATACGCAGTATTTT.

The chain is built from TRBV28 and TRBJ2-7; 9 bases line up with TRBD1. J lost 5 bases, V lost 2 bases, and 7 bases had no gene match. CDR1 is MDHEN, CDR2 SYDVKM, per germline. The CDR3 is 15 residues long. The CDR3 protein is CASSLGGTGNNEQYF. CDR3 nucleotide sequence: TGTGCCAGCAGTTTAGGCGGGACAGGGAACAACGAGCAGTACTTC.

This clone occurred once. V gene TRBV13 combines with J gene TRBJ2-2, with D perhaps matching TRBD1 (5 bases). This CDR3 spans 17 amino acids. CDR1 is PRHDT, CDR2 FYEKMQ, per germline (reference sequence). The V gene lost 0 bases and the J gene lost 2 bases, with 13 bases spanning the gap. In DNA form, the CDR3 reads TGTGCCAGCAGCTTAGGCTTCCAGGGAACCAACACCGGGGAGCTGTTTTTT. Its translation is CASSLGFQGTNTGELFF.

The chain carries TRBV5-4 and TRBJ1-2, with D uncertain. The length of the CDR3 is 12 residues. Germline-derived CDR1 and CDR2 are SGHNT and YYREEE (reference sequence). Trimming left V 4 bases short and J 8 bases short, with 12 bases between. The CDR3, as DNA: TGTGCCAGCAGCGAGAGGGTACAGGGCTACACCTTC. This encodes CASSERVQGYTF. Drawing the rest from reference TRBV5-4 and TRBJ1-2, the complete variable domain is ETGVTQSPTHLIKTRGQQVTLRCSSQSGHNTVSWYQQALGQGPQFIFQYYREEENGRGNFPPRFSGLQFPNYSSELNVNALELDDSALYLCASSERVQGYTFGSGTRLTVV.

This chain uses TRBV27 with TRBJ1-5; D not resolved. The CDR3 is 14 amino acids. In germline, CDR1 is MNHEY, CDR2 SMNVEV (reference sequence). V shed 3 bases and J shed 5 bases, with 11 bases lying between them. The CDR3 loop reads CASSLGRPYQPQHF. The CDR3 DNA is TGTGCCAGCAGTTTGGGCAGGCCCTATCAGCCCCAGCATTTT.

The chain recombines TRBV7-8 with TRBJ2-7; 10 nucleotides match TRBD2. The germline gives CDR1 SGHVS, CDR2 FQNEAQ. The CDR3 runs to 19 residues. The V segment lost 4 bases and the J segment 2 bases; nucleotides outside the gene matches: 17. The CDR3: CASSSRPFTPSGSPYEQYF. The CDR3 DNA reads as TGTGCCAGCAGCTCCCGACCATTTACTCCTAGCGGGAGTCCCTACGAGCAGTACTTC. Supplemented by reference TRBV7-8 and TRBJ2-7, the full variable domain reads GAGVSQSPRYKVAKRGQDVALRCDPISGHVSLFWYQQALGQGPEFLTYFQNEAQLDKSGLPSDRFFAERPEGSVSTLKIQRTQQEDSAVYLCASSSRPFTPSGSPYEQYFGPGTRLTVT.

This clone appeared a single time. The J gene is TRBJ1-6, the V gene TRBV7-2; the D is unclear. Germline CDR1 reads SGHTA; CDR2 reads FQGNSA. Trimming removed 5 bases at V and 7 bases at J, with 9 bases between. CDR3 length equals 13 residues. Here the CDR3 reads CASSALTNSPLHF. The CDR3 nucleotides are TGTGCCAGCAGCGCCCTAACCAATTCACCCCTCCACTTT.